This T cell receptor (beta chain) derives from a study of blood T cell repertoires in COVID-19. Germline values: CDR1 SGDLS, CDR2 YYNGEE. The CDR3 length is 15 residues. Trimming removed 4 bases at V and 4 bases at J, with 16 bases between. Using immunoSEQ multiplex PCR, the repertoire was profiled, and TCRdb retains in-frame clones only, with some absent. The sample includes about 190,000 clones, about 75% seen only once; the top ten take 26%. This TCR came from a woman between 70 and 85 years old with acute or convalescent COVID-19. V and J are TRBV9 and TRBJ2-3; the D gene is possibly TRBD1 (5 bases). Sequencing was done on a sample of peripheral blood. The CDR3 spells CASSSLFRESDTQYF. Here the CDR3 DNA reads TGTGCCAGCAGCTCCCTCTTCAGGGAATCAGATACGCAGTATTTT.